Included here is one TCR beta chain sequence, with context. Clones were read by immunoSEQ multiplex PCR, and TCRdb kept only the in-frame ones, dropping some. The profile shows some 310,000 clones, 87% of them singletons. The data were taken from a study of blood T cell repertoires in COVID-19. Trimming at V came to 3 bases and at J to 7 bases, leaving 11 bases not matched to a gene. CDR1 is KGHSH and CDR2 is LQKENI in the germline V gene. This CDR3 comprises 16 residues. The origin of this receptor is a man aged 45-60 years with active or convalescent COVID-19. Sequencing input: peripheral blood. The V gene is TRBV18, the J gene TRBJ1-2, with 10 positions matching TRBD1. Here the CDR3 DNA reads TGTGCCAGCTCACCCTCACGGGACAGGGGAAGGAGTGGCTACACCTTC. Translated: CASSPSRDRGRSGYTF.